This TCR beta chain originates from a study of response to subunit inactivated influenza vaccine. This clonotype occurred once. Its specificity is not known. The CDR3 totals 15 residues. The V gene's germline CDR1 is SGHVS and CDR2 FNYEAQ. V lost 5 bases to trimming and J lost 0 bases, with 10 bases between them. Whole-study results and caveats: That few new T cells are recruited by each seasonal influenza vaccination was the authors' suggestion.

TCRdb reprocessed the RT-PCR reads with MiXCR, giving one entry per CDR3 protein. The sample lists fewer than 650,000 distinct CDR3 sequences; roughly 13% were seen once. The TCR sequence derives from a man aged 45-65 years who received an inactivated influenza vaccine. The chain joins TRBV7-6 to TRBJ2-2; perhaps TRBD1 as D (5 bases). The sample was PBMCs from blood, taken more than 35 days after vaccination. The DNA of the CDR3 is TGTGCCAGCAGCCCCATAGGGGCGAACACCGGGGAGCTGTTTTTT. Translation: CASSPIGANTGELFF.